Each of the 5 T cell receptor beta chains below was sequenced from the same sample in a study of lymphopenia after photon versus proton radiotherapy. TCRdb keeps only in-frame clones here, not all; method: immunoSEQ multiplex PCR. Of about 70,000 clones listed, roughly 90% were seen once; the top ten hold 2% to 2.5%. This material consisted of peripheral blood, taken from a patient treated with photon-based radiotherapy. Receptors originate from a woman in her thirties or forties with cholangiocarcinoma.

V usage is TRBV4-2 and J usage is TRBJ1-1; D is uncertain. V was clipped by 4 bases and J by 0 bases, with 18 bases between them. Germline CDR1 and CDR2: LGHNA and YNFKEQ. The CDR3 extends over 17 amino acids. The DNA of the CDR3 is TGTGCCAGCAGCCTTACGTCGGGTCTTAAAGTGAACACTGAAGCTTTCTTT. Protein sequence: CASSLTSGLKVNTEAFF.

The chain joins TRBV6-1 to TRBJ1-2; D remains ambiguous. Germline V CDR1 and CDR2: MNHNS, SASEGT. This CDR3 has 14 amino acids. V shed 7 bases and J shed 7 bases, with 19 bases lying between them. CDR3 nucleotides: TGTGCCAGCACTCACGAAGGGCGCAACGGTGGCTACACCTTC. This sequence encodes CASTHEGRNGGYTF.

V and J are TRBV7-3 and TRBJ2-3; D possibly uses TRBD1 or TRBD2 (5 bases each). This CDR3 has 14 residues. Trimming took 3 bases from V and 4 from J, leaving 11 bases between them. From germline, CDR1 is SGHTA and CDR2 FQGTGA. Here the CDR3 reads CASSFKGPPDTQYF. CDR3 sequence (DNA): TGTGCCAGCAGCTTTAAGGGACCCCCAGATACGCAGTATTTT.

CDR3 sequence reads: CASSLVNKNTEAFF. The CDR3 DNA sequence: TGTGCCAGCAGCTTGGTGAATAAGAACACTGAAGCTTTCTTT. The genes are TRBV7-9 and TRBJ1-1; unclear D gene. V lost 3 bases, J lost 1 base, and 9 bases lay in between. Per germline, CDR1 SEHNR and CDR2 FQNEAQ (reference sequence). The CDR3 is 14 residues long.

The rearrangement links TRBV6-1 to TRBJ1-2; D is unclear. CDR3 size: 10 residues. Germline CDR1 is MNHNS and CDR2 is SASEGT. V gave up 6 bases and J gave up 7 bases, with 6 bases separating them. This chain's CDR3 is CASSDSGYTF. The CDR3, as DNA: TGTGCCAGCAGCGATAGTGGCTACACCTTC.